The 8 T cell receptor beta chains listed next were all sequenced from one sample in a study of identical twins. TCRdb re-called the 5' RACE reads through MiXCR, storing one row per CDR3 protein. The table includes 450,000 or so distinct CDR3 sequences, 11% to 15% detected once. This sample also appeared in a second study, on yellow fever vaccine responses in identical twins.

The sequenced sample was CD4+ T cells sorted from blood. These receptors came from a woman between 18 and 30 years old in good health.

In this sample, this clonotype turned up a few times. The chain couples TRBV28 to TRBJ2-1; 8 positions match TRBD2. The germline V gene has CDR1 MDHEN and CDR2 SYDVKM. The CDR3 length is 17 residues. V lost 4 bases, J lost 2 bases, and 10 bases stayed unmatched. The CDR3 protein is CASSSLTSGRTYNEQFF. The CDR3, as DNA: TGTGCCAGCAGTTCCTTAACTAGCGGACGAACCTACAATGAGCAGTTCTTC.

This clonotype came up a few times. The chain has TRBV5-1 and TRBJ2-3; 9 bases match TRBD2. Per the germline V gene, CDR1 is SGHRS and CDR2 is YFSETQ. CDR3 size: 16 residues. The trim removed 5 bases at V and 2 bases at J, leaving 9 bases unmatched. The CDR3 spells CASSQSGGTLTDTQYF. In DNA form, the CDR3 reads TGCGCCAGCAGTCAAAGCGGGGGGACCCTCACAGATACGCAGTATTTT.

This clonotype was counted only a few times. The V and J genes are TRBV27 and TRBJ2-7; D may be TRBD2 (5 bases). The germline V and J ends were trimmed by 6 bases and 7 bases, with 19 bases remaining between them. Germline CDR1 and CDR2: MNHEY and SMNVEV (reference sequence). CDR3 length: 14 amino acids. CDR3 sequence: CASRVLAQMREQYF. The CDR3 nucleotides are TGTGCCAGCAGGGTGCTAGCTCAGATGAGGGAGCAGTACTTC.

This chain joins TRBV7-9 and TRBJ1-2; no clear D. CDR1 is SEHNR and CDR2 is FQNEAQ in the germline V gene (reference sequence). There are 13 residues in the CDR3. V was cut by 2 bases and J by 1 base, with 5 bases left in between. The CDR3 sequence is CASSLTLNYGYTF. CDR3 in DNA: TGTGCCAGCAGCTTAACGCTTAACTATGGCTACACCTTC. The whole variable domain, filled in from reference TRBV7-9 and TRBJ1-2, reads DTGVSQNPRHKITKRGQNVTFRCDPISEHNRLYWYRQTLGQGPEFLTYFQNEAQLEKSRLLSDRFSAERPKGSFSTLEIQRTEQGDSAMYLCASSLTLNYGYTFGSGTRLTVV.

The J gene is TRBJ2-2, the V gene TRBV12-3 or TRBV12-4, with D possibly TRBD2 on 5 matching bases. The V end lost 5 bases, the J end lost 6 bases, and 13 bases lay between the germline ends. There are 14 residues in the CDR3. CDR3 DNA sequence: TGTGCCAGCAGTAGGCTAGCTCTAGCCGGGGAGCTGTTTTTT. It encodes CASSRLALAGELFF.

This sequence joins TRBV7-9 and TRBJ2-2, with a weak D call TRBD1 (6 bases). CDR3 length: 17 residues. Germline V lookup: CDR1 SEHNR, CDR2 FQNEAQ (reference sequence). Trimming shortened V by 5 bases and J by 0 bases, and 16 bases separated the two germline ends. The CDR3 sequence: CASSDLGRTANTGELFF. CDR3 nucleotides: TGTGCCAGCAGCGATCTCGGGCGGACAGCGAACACCGGGGAGCTGTTTTTT.

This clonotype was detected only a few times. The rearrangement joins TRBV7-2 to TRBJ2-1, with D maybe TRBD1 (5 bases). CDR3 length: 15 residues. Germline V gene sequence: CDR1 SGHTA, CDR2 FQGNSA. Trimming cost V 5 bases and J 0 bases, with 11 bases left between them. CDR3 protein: CASSGARGSYNEQFF. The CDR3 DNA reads TGTGCCAGCAGCGGAGCTAGGGGCTCCTACAATGAGCAGTTCTTC. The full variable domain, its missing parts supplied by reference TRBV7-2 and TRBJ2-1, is GAGVSQSPSNKVTEKGKDVELRCDPISGHTALYWYRQSLGQGLEFLIYFQGNSAPDKSGLPSDRFSAERTGGSVSTLTIQRTQQEDSAVYLCASSGARGSYNEQFFGPGTRLTVL.

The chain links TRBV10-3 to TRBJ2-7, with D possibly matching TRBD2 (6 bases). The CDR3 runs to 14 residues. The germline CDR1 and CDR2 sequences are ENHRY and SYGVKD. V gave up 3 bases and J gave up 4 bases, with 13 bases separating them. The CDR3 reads CAISDNGRSYEQYF. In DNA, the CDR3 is TGTGCCATCAGTGATAACGGGAGATCATACGAGCAGTACTTC.